Listed below are T cell receptor beta chains from one sample, sequenced in a study of blood T cell repertoires in COVID-19. The data were produced by immunoSEQ multiplex PCR, yet TCRdb's version contains in-frame clones alone and is incomplete. This table has tens of thousands of clones, around 91% appearing once. The sample comprised peripheral blood. These TCRs come from a man aged 65-85 years with acute or convalescent COVID-19. The CDR3 runs from the conserved cysteine through the conserved F or W. Where a row states a size, it is once, few, many or the class of an expanded clone; other rows omit it.

v_call clone_size cdr3_length cdr3_aa
TRBV19 - 13 CASSVSYRGGYTF
TRBV7-9 - 18 CASSLLGGRSANTGELFF
TRBV10-3 - 16 CAISEASSGGSETQYF
TRBV13 - 14 CASSSRGHEEPQHF
TRBV11-2 - 14 CASSFDDRADTQYF
TRBV19 - 16 CASSARQGGSNEKLFF
TRBV4-2 - 15 CASSPVGGTGEKLFF
TRBV27 - 16 CASSYKSGTGTSPQHF
TRBV4-3 - 14 CASSPDSRNYGYTF
TRBV28 - 13 CASSLAGVGEQYF
TRBV10-2 - 18 CASSESLRGSLNTGELFF
TRBV11-2 - 14 CASSSEGGDYGYTF
TRBV29-1 - 15 CSVVETPLAKNIQYF
TRBV27 - 14 CASTPTLGHNEQFF
TRBV7-9 - 15 CASSTRDTLNTEAFF
TRBV5-4 - 14 CASSLPAYNSPLHF
TRBV10-3 once 15 CATRTAQMDTGELFF
TRBV6-5 - 14 CASKEGSYNSPLHF
TRBV6-2/TRBV6-3 once 12 CASSPLAGGQYF
TRBV5-1 - 12 CASRRGNYGYTF
TRBV7-2 - 15 CASSLEGASTDTQYF
TRBV18 - 15 CASSPSTGSIYGYTF
TRBV28 once 16 CASSLYRAGLFSPLHF
TRBV28 - 13 CATSPQMNTEAFF
TRBV3-1/TRBV3-2 - 16 CASSQDLGQGTTPIYF
TRBV7-9 few 14 CASSLGTVANEQFF
TRBV12-3/TRBV12-4 - 12 CASSLRDNEQFF
TRBV6-5 - 13 CASSSPVTYEQYF
TRBV29-1 - 14 CSARTSRNTGELFF
TRBV20-1 once 16 CSASPTGARFNQPQHF
TRBV10-3 - 16 CAIRFGTGADNSPLHF
TRBV19 - 14 CASSDGLAWETQYF
TRBV9 - 14 CASRLTGDSGEQYF
TRBV4-3 - 16 CASSQDGGAVYNEQFF
TRBV11-2 - 14 CASSATSSGNTIYF
TRBV2 - 12 CASRPAGDGYTF
TRBV25-1 - 16 CASSELYGQGGEKLFF
TRBV28 - 15 CASSSSRTRSDTQYF
TRBV28 - 15 CASRPSLGFTGELFF
TRBV19 - 17 CASSIDSSGAGANVLTF
TRBV4-1 - 15 CASSKLGQTNTEAFF
TRBV28 - 16 CASRKSQGTYNQPQHF
TRBV19 - 15 CASSNRDSRNQPQHF
TRBV5-4 - 15 CASSSTPTTNEKLFF
TRBV2 once 14 CASKLTGSSTEAFF
TRBV9 - 16 CASSVNGGKLGNEQFF
TRBV3-1/TRBV3-2 - 16 CASSRPGTSGSYEQYF